Following are 25 T cell receptor beta chains from one sample sequenced in a study of PD-1 blockade in classical Hodgkin lymphoma. Patients all relapsed after autologous stem cell transplantation, and there was variation in brentuximab vedotin exposure. Measured with immunoSEQ multiplex PCR; TCRdb has only the in-frame clones, and not every one. Altogether 90,000 to 100,000 clones are present, 75% to 90% being singletons, with the ten largest covering approximately 11%. The sample was peripheral blood mononuclear cells (PBMCs), taken before the second cycle of nivolumab. Every receptor here comes from a human donor with classical Hodgkin lymphoma.

This chain uses TRBV6-5 with TRBJ2-1; the D gene is possibly TRBD2 (5 bases). With 2 bases removed from V and 1 base from J, the gap between germline ends came to 9 bases. Germline values: CDR1 MNHEY, CDR2 SVGAGI. The CDR3 is made up of 15 amino acids. CDR3 region: CASSYARVSYNEQFF. The DNA of the CDR3 is TGTGCCAGCAGTTACGCGCGGGTGTCCTACAATGAGCAGTTCTTC.

The CDR3 nucleotides are TGTGCCAGCAGCAGTGACAGAATTCTTAATGAAAAACTGTTTTTT. Protein sequence: CASSSDRILNEKLFF. The genes are TRBV5-6 and TRBJ1-4, with a tentative D call TRBD1 (5 bases). Trimming cost V 4 bases and J 4 bases, with 14 bases left between them. The CDR3 runs 15 residues. Germline values: CDR1 SGHDT, CDR2 YYEEEE.

The rearrangement uses TRBV19 and TRBJ2-1, with 8 nucleotides matching TRBD2. CDR3 length: 15 amino acids. Germline lookup yields CDR1 LNHDA and CDR2 SQIVND (reference sequence). The trim removed 4 bases at V and 0 bases at J, leaving 2 bases unmatched. This CDR3 reads CASSSGRTSYNEQFF. The CDR3 DNA follows: TGTGCCAGTAGTAGCGGGAGGACCTCCTACAATGAGCAGTTCTTC.

This clone has just one count. The chain combines TRBV27 with TRBJ2-1; 11 bases agree with TRBD2. V shed 6 bases, J shed 0 bases, and the junction held 4 bases outside the gene matches. The germline gives CDR1 MNHEY, CDR2 SMNVEV (reference sequence). The CDR3 sequence is 16 residues long. CDR3 residues: CASSPTSGSSYNEQFF. CDR3 DNA sequence: TGTGCCAGCAGCCCCACTAGCGGGAGCTCCTACAATGAGCAGTTCTTC.

The chain has TRBV2 and TRBJ1-5; D not resolved. CDR3 length: 13 amino acids. Trimming shortened V by 1 base and J by 6 bases, and 7 bases separated the two germline ends. The germline CDR1 and CDR2 sequences are SNHLY and FYNNEI. CDR3 DNA: TGTGCCAGCAGTGAAGAGTTTTCTCAGCCCCAGCATTTT. Its translation is CASSEEFSQPQHF.

Of note for this clone: Other DNA sequences in this specimen translate into the identical CDR3. The CDR3 nucleotides read TGCGCCAGCAGCCTCGGACAGGGGTTCTCCTACGAGCAGTACTTC. It specifies CASSLGQGFSYEQYF. The chain combines TRBV5-1 with TRBJ2-7, with 9 bases identical to TRBD1. This CDR3 is 15 amino acids long. Losses at the gene ends were 4 bases for V and 0 bases for J; bases not matched to a gene: 5. Germline CDR1 SGHRS, CDR2 YFSETQ. Together with reference TRBV5-1 and TRBJ2-7, the CDR3 gives the full variable domain: KAGVTQTPRYLIKTRGQQVTLSCSPISGHRSVSWYQQTPGQGLQFLFEYFSETQRNKGNFPGRFSGRQFSNSRSEMNVSTLELGDSALYLCASSLGQGFSYEQYFGPGTRLTVT.

The chain is built from TRBV9 and TRBJ2-7; weak D call: TRBD2 (6 bases). V dropped 0 bases and J dropped 2 bases, with 9 bases sitting between them. Germline loops: CDR1 SGDLS, CDR2 YYNGEE. CDR3 length: 14 amino acids. The CDR3 sequence: CASSVVPGAYEQYF. CDR3 DNA: TGTGCCAGCAGCGTAGTCCCGGGAGCCTACGAGCAGTACTTC.

CDR3 nucleotides: TGTGCCAGCAGCGAAAGACAGGCAAACTATGGCTACACCTTC. It yields the protein CASSERQANYGYTF. This chain links TRBV7-9 with TRBJ1-2; possible D gene TRBD1, 6 bases. The germline gives CDR1 SEHNR, CDR2 FQNEAQ (reference sequence). V lost 5 bases and J 2 bases, leaving 12 bases between the germline ends. The CDR3 spans 14 residues.

The chain has TRBV29-1 and TRBJ1-1; D perhaps matches TRBD1 (6 bases). V lost 3 bases and J lost 0, with 11 bases in between. CDR1 SQVTM and CDR2 ANQGSEA come from the germline V gene. This CDR3 contains 14 residues. The CDR3 coding sequence is TGCAGCGTTGATCTGGGGGGCATGAACACTGAAGCTTTCTTT. Its translation is CSVDLGGMNTEAFF.

The V gene is TRBV7-8, the J gene TRBJ2-1; 8 bases are shared with TRBD2. The germline V gene encodes CDR1 SGHVS and CDR2 FQNEAQ. V shed 5 bases, J shed 10 bases, and the junction held 22 bases outside the gene matches. This CDR3 has 18 amino acids. The CDR3 DNA is TGTGCCAGCAGCACAACCTCCACCGACAAAGCGGGAGTAAACGAGCAGTTCTTC. It specifies CASSTTSTDKAGVNEQFF.

The chain has TRBV18 and TRBJ1-3, with D unresolved. Germline values: CDR1 KGHSH, CDR2 LQKENI. Trimming stripped 2 bases from V and 1 base from J, with 12 bases between. CDR3 length: 16 residues. CDR3 bases: TGTGCCAGCTCACCAAAATTGGGCGGTTCTGGAAACACCATATATTTT. This sequence encodes CASSPKLGGSGNTIYF.

This chain joins TRBV29-1 and TRBJ1-4; D is uncertain. V was pared by 4 bases and J by 4 bases, with 10 bases between. CDR1 is SQVTM and CDR2 is ANQGSEA in the germline V gene. The CDR3 runs 13 residues. The DNA for the CDR3 is TGCAGCGTTGTGGTAGCACTTAATGAAAAACTGTTTTTT. This translates into CSVVVALNEKLFF.

This chain connects TRBV4-1 to TRBJ1-6; TRBD1 is a possible D gene (6 bases). CDR1 and CDR2 (germline): MGHRA, YSYEKL. The CDR3 totals 15 residues. With 1 base removed from V and 9 bases from J, the gap between germline ends came to 13 bases. CDR3 nucleotides: TGCGCCAGCAGCCAAGTTGCAGGGGAATCTTCACCCCTCCACTTT. The encoded protein is CASSQVAGESSPLHF.

In its sample, this clone was seen a few times. The chain carries TRBV20-1 and TRBJ2-7; no firm D call. The CDR3 runs to 10 residues. Deletions cut 3 bases from V and 6 bases from J, with 6 bases between. CDR1 is DFQATT and CDR2 is SNEGSKA in the germline V gene (reference sequence). CDR3 loop: CSASIGEQYF. The CDR3 region has the DNA TGCAGTGCTAGCATCGGCGAGCAGTACTTC.

The chain carries TRBV30 and TRBJ1-1; tentative D call: TRBD1 (6 bases). V was trimmed by 4 bases and J by 3 bases, leaving 18 bases between them. Germline values: CDR1 GTSNPN, CDR2 SVGIG (reference sequence). The CDR3 contains 15 residues. The CDR3 here is CAWTIKGVNYTEAFF. For the CDR3, the DNA is TGTGCCTGGACAATAAAGGGGGTTAATTACACTGAAGCTTTCTTT.

The J gene is TRBJ2-1, the V gene TRBV15, with D possibly being TRBD1 (6 bases). The CDR3 sequence is 15 residues long. Trimming cost V 3 bases and J 1 base, with 10 bases left between them. In germline, CDR1 is LNHNV, CDR2 YYDKDF (reference sequence). The CDR3 loop reads CATSSRGISYNEQFF. For the CDR3, the DNA is TGTGCCACCAGCAGCAGGGGAATTTCCTACAATGAGCAGTTCTTC.

The V gene is TRBV7-9, the J gene TRBJ1-3, with no clear D. Trimming took off 3 bases at V and 0 bases at J, with 12 bases between the two ends. The CDR3 contains 16 residues. The V gene's germline CDR1 is SEHNR and CDR2 FQNEAQ (reference sequence). DNA for the CDR3: TGTGCCAGCAGCTTGAAGGAGGAGGACTCTGGAAACACCATATATTTT. Amino acid sequence: CASSLKEEDSGNTIYF.

On this clone itself: Other DNA sequences in the sample encode the same CDR3. This rearrangement joins TRBV28 to TRBJ2-5, with 12 bases fitting TRBD1. J lost 5 bases, V lost 2 bases, and 3 bases had no gene match. Germline loops: CDR1 MDHEN, CDR2 SYDVKM. The CDR3 totals 15 residues. This chain's CDR3 is CASSLGTGGAETQYF. CDR3 DNA sequence: TGTGCCAGCAGTTTAGGGACAGGGGGCGCGGAGACCCAGTACTTC.

This chain uses TRBV9 with TRBJ1-4; D ambiguous. Germline-derived CDR1 and CDR2 are SGDLS and YYNGEE. CDR3 length equals 17 residues. Between the trimmed V and J ends, which lost 0 bases and 3 bases, there was a span of 15 bases. The CDR3 loop is CASSVGVTLGANEKLFF. CDR3 bases: TGTGCCAGCAGCGTAGGGGTAACCCTTGGGGCTAATGAAAAACTGTTTTTT. Full variable domain (rest looked up from reference TRBV9 and TRBJ1-4): DSGVTQTPKHLITATGQRVTLRCSPRSGDLSVYWYQQSLDQGLQFLIQYYNGEERAKGNILERFSAQQFPDLHSELNLSSLELGDSALYFCASSVGVTLGANEKLFFGSGTQLSVL.

V usage is TRBV6-1 and J usage is TRBJ2-7, with D perhaps TRBD1 (6 bases). CDR3 length: 13 residues. V was pared by 6 bases and J by 2 bases, with 11 bases between. Germline lookup yields CDR1 MNHNS and CDR2 SASEGT. CDR3 nucleotides: TGTGCCAGCAGGGACAGCCGCCCCTACGAGCAGTACTTC. This encodes CASRDSRPYEQYF.

The rearrangement links TRBV6-5 to TRBJ1-1; D remains ambiguous. CDR1 and CDR2 from the germline V gene are MNHEY and SVGAGI. Trimming shortened V by 5 bases and J by 6 bases, and 7 bases separated the two germline ends. This CDR3 comprises 11 residues. Here the CDR3 reads CASSDGPEAFF. The CDR3 nucleotides read TGTGCCAGCAGTGATGGCCCTGAAGCTTTCTTT.

This sequence joins TRBV5-4 and TRBJ1-6, with TRBD1 matching over 10 bases. The V and J ends lost 5 bases and 10 bases, in that order; junction bases with no gene match: 6. The CDR3 loop spans 14 amino acids. Germline values: CDR1 SGHNT, CDR2 YYREEE (reference sequence). CDR3 loop: CASRTGTGDSPLHF. In DNA form, the CDR3 reads TGTGCCAGCAGGACCGGGACAGGGGACTCACCCCTCCACTTT.

This clone was counted a single time. The rearrangement uses TRBV27 and TRBJ2-2; 8 bases fit TRBD2. Losses at the gene ends were 2 bases for V and 1 base for J; bases not matched to a gene: 3. Germline loops: CDR1 MNHEY, CDR2 SMNVEV (reference sequence). The CDR3 runs to 16 residues. The CDR3 spells CASSLIAGLNTGELFF. The CDR3 DNA reads TGTGCCAGCAGTTTAATAGCGGGACTGAACACCGGGGAGCTGTTTTTT.

This clone was counted a few times. The chain links TRBV7-2 to TRBJ2-5; D is unresolved. Trimming pared 2 bases from V and 3 bases from J, leaving 1 base between. Germline CDR1 is SGHTA and CDR2 is FQGNSA. CDR3 length: 11 amino acids. CDR3: CASSLKETQYF. The CDR3 DNA follows: TGTGCCAGCAGCTTAAAAGAGACCCAGTACTTC.

The genes are TRBV7-3 and TRBJ2-7, with TRBD1 matching 9 bases. The CDR3 runs to 14 residues. V was pared by 5 bases and J by 3 bases, with 5 bases of the junction left unmatched. From germline, CDR1 is SGHTA and CDR2 FQGTGA. The CDR3 bases are TGTGCCAGCAGCCCGCAGACAGGGGGCTACGAGCAGTACTTC. Translating it yields CASSPQTGGYEQYF.